This T cell receptor beta chain is drawn from a study of T cell repertoires in cytomegalovirus infection. TCRdb re-called the reads through MiXCR, storing one row per CDR3 protein. This sample carries 680,000 or so distinct CDR3 sequences, about a third of them seen once, and the ten largest clones take around 3%. The J segment lost 7 bases and the V segment lost 5 bases, leaving 13 bases of the junction unmatched. The CDR3 runs 16 residues. Looked up from germline, CDR1 is MDHEN and CDR2 is SYDVKM. This clonotype was sampled from a human donor in good health (CMV status not recorded). Some clones in this sample may be carry-over from other donors' samples. Sequenced: PBMCs. J is TRBJ1-5 and V is TRBV28, with 8 bases fitting TRBD1. The CDR3 sequence: CASSTATGEIGQPQHF. CDR3 nucleotide sequence: TGTGCCAGCAGTACCGCGACAGGGGAGATCGGGCAGCCCCAGCATTTT.